The 25 T cell receptor beta chains in this list originate from one sample, sequenced in a study of PD-L1 blockade in urothelial cancer. Sample time point: peripheral blood 6 weeks after treatment start. The assay was immunoSEQ multiplex PCR, and TCRdb's table has in-frame clones only and misses some. The table has roughly 100,000 clones, 70% to 90% seen once. The sample was PBMCs, taken around atezolizumab (anti-PD-L1) treatment. These receptors were obtained from a man aged 70-80 years with urothelial cancer.

V gene TRBV5-5 combines with J gene TRBJ2-5, with D maybe TRBD2 (6 bases). Germline CDR1 and CDR2: SGHKS and YYEKEE (reference sequence). CDR3 length: 14 residues. Trimming took 4 bases from V and 1 from J, leaving 11 bases between them. The CDR3 sequence is CASSNGTFQETQYF. The CDR3 DNA reads as TGTGCCAGCAGCAACGGGACTTTCCAAGAGACCCAGTACTTC.

DNA of the CDR3: TGTGCCAGCAGTTGGCAGGGGCGGAACACCGGGGAGCTGTTTTTT. As protein: CASSWQGRNTGELFF. The rearrangement joins TRBV27 to TRBJ2-2, with D possibly matching TRBD1 (6 bases). V lost 4 bases to trimming and J lost 1 base, with 10 bases between them. Germline V gene lookup returns CDR1 MNHEY and CDR2 SMNVEV (reference sequence). The CDR3 loop spans 15 amino acids.

This CDR3 is CASSPHGTEAFQPQHF. In nucleotides, the CDR3 is TGTGCCAGCAGCCCGCATGGGACAGAGGCTTTTCAGCCCCAGCATTTT. The chain recombines TRBV7-8 with TRBJ1-5; TRBD1 matches at 7 bases. Trimming at V came to 5 bases and at J to 6 bases, leaving 13 bases not matched to a gene. Germline V CDR1 and CDR2: SGHVS, FQNEAQ. The CDR3 has 16 residues.

The V call is TRBV5-1, the J call TRBJ1-2; no clear D. The ends were cut back, 4 bases at V and 4 bases at J, with 17 bases in the middle. CDR3 length: 15 amino acids. Looked up from germline, CDR1 is SGHRS and CDR2 is YFSETQ. The CDR3 region has the DNA TGCGCCAGCAGCGACGGCTCACAGCATACCTATGGCTACACCTTC. Translated: CASSDGSQHTYGYTF.

The chain recombines TRBV27 with TRBJ2-2; 7 bases are shared with TRBD1. The CDR3 runs to 14 residues. The germline gives CDR1 MNHEY, CDR2 SMNVEV (reference sequence). V was pared by 3 bases and J by 5 bases, with 3 bases of the junction left unmatched. The CDR3 sequence is CASSFNRGTGELFF. In DNA form, the CDR3 reads TGTGCCAGCAGTTTTAACAGGGGTACCGGGGAGCTGTTTTTT.

This clone came up once. V and J are TRBV2 and TRBJ1-5; 8 nucleotides match TRBD1. Germline lookup yields CDR1 SNHLY and CDR2 FYNNEI. V gave up 2 bases and J gave up 1 base; unmatched junction bases: 1. CDR3 length equals 15 residues. This CDR3 is CASSEQGASNQPQHF. The CDR3 bases are TGTGCCAGCAGTGAACAGGGGGCAAGCAATCAGCCCCAGCATTTT.

The chain uses TRBV9 and TRBJ1-3; D ambiguous. V gave up 2 bases and J gave up 0 bases, with 6 bases separating them. Germline V lookup: CDR1 SGDLS, CDR2 YYNGEE. This CDR3 is built from 14 residues. CDR3 bases: TGTGCCAGCAGCGTTTTAGACTCTGGAAACACCATATATTTT. This translates into CASSVLDSGNTIYF.

The chain joins TRBV27 to TRBJ1-1, with 9 bases fitting TRBD1. Germline CDR1 reads MNHEY; CDR2 reads SMNVEV (reference sequence). The CDR3 has 17 residues. J lost 1 base, V lost 5 bases, and 11 bases had no gene match. The CDR3 region is CASSPPGQGAPNTEAFF. For the CDR3, the DNA is TGTGCCAGCAGTCCCCCGGGACAGGGAGCTCCGAACACTGAAGCTTTCTTT.

The chain has TRBV6-1 and TRBJ2-5; perhaps TRBD1 as D (6 bases). The ends were cut back, 3 bases at V and 1 base at J, with 9 bases in the middle. The CDR3 contains 14 residues. Germline values: CDR1 MNHNS, CDR2 SASEGT. The CDR3 spells CASSEQGFQETQYF. The CDR3 DNA follows: TGTGCCAGCAGTGAGCAGGGGTTCCAAGAGACCCAGTACTTC.

This chain links TRBV5-1 with TRBJ1-2; 9 bases fit TRBD1. The CDR3 covers 15 residues. Per germline, CDR1 SGHRS and CDR2 YFSETQ. The V segment lost 0 bases and the J segment 5 bases; nucleotides outside the gene matches: 5. CDR3 protein: CASSLGTGETYGYTF. CDR3 nucleotides: TGCGCCAGCAGCTTGGGGACAGGGGAGACGTATGGCTACACCTTC.

V is TRBV11-2 and J is TRBJ1-6; tentatively, D is TRBD1 (5 bases). This CDR3 has 15 residues. Germline V gives CDR1 SGHAT, CDR2 FQNNGV. V dropped 0 bases and J dropped 10 bases, with 13 bases sitting between them. Here the CDR3 reads CASSLDPPGRSPLHF. CDR3 in DNA: TGTGCCAGCAGCTTAGATCCGCCAGGGCGATCACCCCTCCACTTT. The entire variable domain, with the rest obtained from reference TRBV11-2 and TRBJ1-6, is as follows: EAGVAQSPRYKIIEKRQSVAFWCNPISGHATLYWYQQILGQGPKLLIQFQNNGVVDDSQLPKDRFSAERLKGVDSTLKIQPAKLEDSAVYLCASSLDPPGRSPLHFGNGTRLTVT.

The genes are TRBV5-1 and TRBJ1-2; a weak D match, TRBD1 (5 bases). With 1 base removed from V and 3 bases from J, the gap between germline ends came to 10 bases. Germline V lookup: CDR1 SGHRS, CDR2 YFSETQ. This CDR3 comprises 14 residues. The CDR3 spells CASSLLQGDYGYTF. The CDR3 region has the DNA TGCGCCAGCAGCTTGCTCCAGGGCGACTATGGCTACACCTTC.

The V call is TRBV7-9, the J call TRBJ2-7, with TRBD2 identical over 7 bases. Trimming cost V 2 bases and J 3 bases; bases outside gene matches: 10. CDR3 size: 16 residues. Germline loops: CDR1 SEHNR, CDR2 FQNEAQ (reference sequence). The CDR3 sequence: CASSLLSGDPGYEQYF. In DNA form, the CDR3 reads TGTGCCAGCAGCTTACTCAGCGGGGACCCAGGCTACGAGCAGTACTTC.

This clone has just a few counts. This sequence joins TRBV6-6 and TRBJ1-5; 8 nucleotides agree with TRBD1. The V gene's germline CDR1 is MNHNY and CDR2 SVGAGI (reference sequence). The CDR3 is made up of 15 amino acids. Trimming at V came to 7 bases and at J to 3 bases, leaving 8 bases not matched to a gene. The CDR3 bases are TGTGCCAGCACTTTCCGACAGGGGACCAATCAGCCCCAGCATTTT. Translating gives CASTFRQGTNQPQHF.

The chain recombines TRBV10-2 with TRBJ2-3, with 10 positions matching TRBD2. J was trimmed by 6 bases and V by 7 bases; bases with no gene match: 7. The CDR3 runs to 14 residues. Germline-derived CDR1 and CDR2 are WSHSY and SAAADI. The DNA for the CDR3 is TGCGCCAGCAAGGGGACTAGCGCCTCGGATACGCAGTATTTT. Its protein is CASKGTSASDTQYF.

This chain uses TRBV7-8 with TRBJ2-1, with 7 bases matching TRBD1. Germline V gives CDR1 SGHVS, CDR2 FQNEAQ. The CDR3 runs to 15 residues. V was clipped by 5 bases and J by 6 bases; unmatched bases: 10. CDR3 in DNA: TGTGCCAGCAGCGGGGACAGAGGTCCTGGCAATGAGCAGTTCTTC. Its translation is CASSGDRGPGNEQFF.

This clone was observed many times. The chain uses TRBV2 and TRBJ2-2; 7 bases agree with TRBD2. CDR3 length: 15 residues. Germline loops: CDR1 SNHLY, CDR2 FYNNEI. The junction had 6 bases not matched to a gene; V was cut back by 1 base and J by 7 bases. In DNA, the CDR3 is TGTGCCAGCAGTGAAGGGAGGAGCGGGATCGGGGAGCTGTTTTTT. It encodes CASSEGRSGIGELFF. Combining the CDR3 with reference TRBV2 and TRBJ2-2 gives the whole variable domain EPEVTQTPSHQVTQMGQEVILRCVPISNHLYFYWYRQILGQKVEFLVSFYNNEISEKSEIFDDQFSVERPDGSNFTLKIRSTKLEDSAMYFCASSEGRSGIGELFFGEGSRLTVL.

This clone was picked up one time. CDR3 amino acids: CASSVTDMNTEAFF. The DNA for the CDR3 is TGCGCCAGCAGCGTGACAGACATGAACACTGAAGCTTTCTTT. The chain is built from TRBV5-1 and TRBJ1-1; D may be TRBD1 (5 bases). V was pared by 4 bases and J by 0 bases, with 10 bases between. Germline loops: CDR1 SGHRS, CDR2 YFSETQ. The CDR3 runs 14 residues.

V is TRBV7-9 and J is TRBJ1-1, with D perhaps matching TRBD1 (5 bases). Germline V gene data show CDR1 as SEHNR and CDR2 as FQNEAQ (reference sequence). Trimming shortened V by 1 base and J by 0 bases, and 9 bases separated the two germline ends. This CDR3 has 15 amino acids. Here the CDR3 DNA reads TGTGCCAGCAGCTTAGAGCCAGGGATGAACACTGAAGCTTTCTTT. Translating it yields CASSLEPGMNTEAFF.

This rearrangement joins TRBV27 to TRBJ2-3; D is perhaps TRBD1 (6 bases). Trimming stripped 5 bases from V and 4 bases from J, with 19 bases between. Germline assignment: CDR1 MNHEY and CDR2 SMNVEV (reference sequence). This CDR3 contains 16 residues. The CDR3 coding sequence is TGTGCCAGCAGTACCTTCTTACAGGGATCTGCAGATACGCAGTATTTT. It specifies CASSTFLQGSADTQYF.

The chain has TRBV6-1 and TRBJ1-1, with D perhaps TRBD1 (6 bases). Germline V gene sequence: CDR1 MNHNS, CDR2 SASEGT. The CDR3 runs 14 residues. Trimming took off 6 bases at V and 0 bases at J, with 11 bases between the two ends. The CDR3 protein is CASSSWTVNTEAFF. Written as DNA, the CDR3 is TGTGCCAGCAGCTCATGGACAGTGAACACTGAAGCTTTCTTT.

The chain recombines TRBV5-1 with TRBJ1-1; 11 bases agree with TRBD1. In germline, CDR1 is SGHRS, CDR2 YFSETQ. Trimming cost V 4 bases and J 5 bases; bases outside gene matches: 16. CDR3 length: 18 amino acids. The CDR3 sequence: CASSLTGTGGFRGTEAFF. The CDR3 DNA sequence: TGCGCCAGCAGCCTAACCGGGACAGGGGGGTTTAGGGGAACTGAAGCTTTCTTT.

The chain links TRBV6-1 to TRBJ1-5; D gene unclear. Germline CDR1 reads MNHNS; CDR2 reads SASEGT. The V and J ends lost 7 bases and 1 base respectively, with 14 bases between them. This CDR3 spans 15 amino acids. CDR3 in amino acids: CASNREGGSNQPQHF. CDR3 nucleotides: TGTGCCAGCAACCGGGAAGGAGGGAGCAATCAGCCCCAGCATTTT.

The rearrangement uses TRBV5-4 and TRBJ2-3; 7 nucleotides line up with TRBD2. Germline CDR1 is SGHNT and CDR2 is YYREEE (reference sequence). The V and J ends lost 0 bases and 5 bases, in that order; junction bases with no gene match: 3. This CDR3 contains 14 residues. The CDR3 sequence: CASSLEREGDTQYF. As DNA, the CDR3 is TGTGCCAGCAGCTTGGAGCGGGAAGGAGATACGCAGTATTTT.

V and J are TRBV6-1 and TRBJ1-5; 9 nucleotides match TRBD1. The CDR3 is made up of 13 amino acids. Germline V lookup: CDR1 MNHNS, CDR2 SASEGT. Trimming at V came to 9 bases and at J to 5 bases, leaving 5 bases not matched to a gene. The CDR3 DNA reads as TGTGCCAGTGGGGACAGGGCCCATCAGCCCCAGCATTTT. Its translation: CASGDRAHQPQHF.